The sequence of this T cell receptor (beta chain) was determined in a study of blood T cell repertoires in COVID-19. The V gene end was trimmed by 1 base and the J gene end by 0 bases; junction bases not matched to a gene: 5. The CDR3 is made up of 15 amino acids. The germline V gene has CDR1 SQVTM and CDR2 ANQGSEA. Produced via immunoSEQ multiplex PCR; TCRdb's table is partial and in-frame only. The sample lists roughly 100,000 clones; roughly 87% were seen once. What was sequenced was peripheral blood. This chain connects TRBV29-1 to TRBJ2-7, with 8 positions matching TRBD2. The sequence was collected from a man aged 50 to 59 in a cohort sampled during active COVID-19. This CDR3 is CSVEGRGVASYEQYF. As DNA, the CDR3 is TGCAGCGTTGAAGGGCGGGGGGTAGCCTCCTACGAGCAGTACTTC.